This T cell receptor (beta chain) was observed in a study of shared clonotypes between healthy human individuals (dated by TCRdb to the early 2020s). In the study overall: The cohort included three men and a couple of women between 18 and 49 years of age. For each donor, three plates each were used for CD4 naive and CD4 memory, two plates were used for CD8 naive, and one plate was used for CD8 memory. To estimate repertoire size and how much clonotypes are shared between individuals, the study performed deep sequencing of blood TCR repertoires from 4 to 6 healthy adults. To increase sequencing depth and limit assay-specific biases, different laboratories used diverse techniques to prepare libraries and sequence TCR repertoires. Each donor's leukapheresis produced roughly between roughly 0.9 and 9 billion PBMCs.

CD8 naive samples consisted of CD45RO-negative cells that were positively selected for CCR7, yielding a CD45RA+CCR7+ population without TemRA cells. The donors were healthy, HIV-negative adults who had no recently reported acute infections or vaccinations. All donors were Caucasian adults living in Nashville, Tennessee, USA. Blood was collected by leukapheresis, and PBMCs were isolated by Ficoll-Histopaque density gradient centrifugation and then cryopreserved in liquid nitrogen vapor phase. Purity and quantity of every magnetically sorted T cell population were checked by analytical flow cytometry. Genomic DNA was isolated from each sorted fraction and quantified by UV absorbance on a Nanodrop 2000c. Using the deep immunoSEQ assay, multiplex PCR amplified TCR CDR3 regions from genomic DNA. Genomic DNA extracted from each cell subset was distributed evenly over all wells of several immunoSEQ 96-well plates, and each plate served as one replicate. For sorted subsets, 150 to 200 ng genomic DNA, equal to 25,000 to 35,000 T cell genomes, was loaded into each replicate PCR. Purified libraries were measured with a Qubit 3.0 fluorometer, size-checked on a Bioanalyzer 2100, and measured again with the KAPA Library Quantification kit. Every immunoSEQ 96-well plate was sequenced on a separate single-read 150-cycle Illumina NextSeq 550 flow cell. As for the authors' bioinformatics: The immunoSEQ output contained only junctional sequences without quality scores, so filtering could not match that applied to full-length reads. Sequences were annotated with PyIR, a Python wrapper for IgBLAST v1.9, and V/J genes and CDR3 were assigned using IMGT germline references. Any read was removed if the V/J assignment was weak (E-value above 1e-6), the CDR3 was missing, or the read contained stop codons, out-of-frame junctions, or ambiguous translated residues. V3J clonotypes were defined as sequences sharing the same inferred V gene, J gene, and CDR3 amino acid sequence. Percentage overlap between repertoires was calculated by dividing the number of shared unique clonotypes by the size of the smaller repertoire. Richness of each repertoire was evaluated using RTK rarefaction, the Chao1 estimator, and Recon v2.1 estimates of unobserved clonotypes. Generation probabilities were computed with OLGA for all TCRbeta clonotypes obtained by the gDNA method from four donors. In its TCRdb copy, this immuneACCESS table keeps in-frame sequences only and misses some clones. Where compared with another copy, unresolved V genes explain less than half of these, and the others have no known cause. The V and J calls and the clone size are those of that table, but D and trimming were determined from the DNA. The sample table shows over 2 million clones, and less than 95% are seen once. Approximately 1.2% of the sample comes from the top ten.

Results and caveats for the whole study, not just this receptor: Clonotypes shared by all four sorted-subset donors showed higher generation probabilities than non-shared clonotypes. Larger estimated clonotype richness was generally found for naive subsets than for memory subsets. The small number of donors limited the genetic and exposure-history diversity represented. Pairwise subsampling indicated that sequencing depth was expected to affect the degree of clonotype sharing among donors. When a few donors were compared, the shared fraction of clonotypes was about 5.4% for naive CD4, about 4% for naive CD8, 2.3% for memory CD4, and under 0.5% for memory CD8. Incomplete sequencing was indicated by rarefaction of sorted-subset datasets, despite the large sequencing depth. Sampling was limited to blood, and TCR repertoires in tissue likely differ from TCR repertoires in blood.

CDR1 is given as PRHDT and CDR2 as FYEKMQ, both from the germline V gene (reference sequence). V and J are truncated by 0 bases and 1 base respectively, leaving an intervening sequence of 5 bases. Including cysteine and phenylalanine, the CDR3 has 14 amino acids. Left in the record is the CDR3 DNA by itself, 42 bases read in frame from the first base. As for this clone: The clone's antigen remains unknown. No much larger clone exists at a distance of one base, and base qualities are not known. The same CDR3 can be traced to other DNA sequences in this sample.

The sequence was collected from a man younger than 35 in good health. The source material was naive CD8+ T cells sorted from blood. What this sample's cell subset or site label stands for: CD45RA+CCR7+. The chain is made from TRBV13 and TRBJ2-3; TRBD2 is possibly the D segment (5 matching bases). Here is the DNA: TGTGCCAGCAGCTTAGGGGGAGGCACAGATACGCAGTATTTT. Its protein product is CASSLGGGTDTQYF.